This T cell receptor beta chain was retrieved from a study of T cells in Graves' hyperthyroidism and ophthalmopathy. The table lists this clonotype with a count of one. A much larger clone is a single base away; this may be a read error. V trimming: 1 base; J trimming: 4 bases; junction bases outside the gene matches: 12. This CDR3 has 18 amino acids. Germline lookup yields CDR1 LGHNA and CDR2 YSLEER. Amplified regions were TCR beta CDR3 sequences from RNA transcripts. First-round RT-PCR targeting the TCR CDR3 was performed with the HTBI primer set. TCRdb re-called the multiplex PCR reads with MiXCR, one entry per CDR3 protein. This table holds 650,000 to 750,000 distinct CDR3 sequences, 14% found once.

This chain uses TRBV4-3 with TRBJ2-1; 8 nucleotides match TRBD2. The source of this sequence is a woman younger than 35 with Graves' hyperthyroidism. Sequenced material: blood. The CDR3, as DNA: TGCGCCAGCAGCCAAGGTCAAAGTGTACTAGCGGAGTACAATGAGCAGTTCTTC. Protein: CASSQGQSVLAEYNEQFF.